The rows below give T cell receptor beta chains drawn from one sample of a study of T cell repertoires in ileal Crohn's disease. Sequencing was performed with immunoSEQ multiplex PCR; in TCRdb, only in-frame clones are kept and a portion is missing. The data contain over 1,500 clones, roughly 90% of them singletons. The material sequenced was ileal tissue. These receptor sequences come from an adult with Crohn's disease. CDR3s include the opening cysteine and the closing phenylalanine or tryptophan. Each record gives: clone size, V gene, D gene, J gene, CDR3 protein, CDR3 DNA. D genes are given only for firm matches. Some rows have no size entry. The others give once, few or many, or a class for an expanded clone.

few	TRBV4-3	.	TRBJ1-2	CASSQDYRRGANYGYTF	TGCGCCAGCAGCCAAGACTACCGACGGGGGGCGAACTATGGCTACACCTTC
.	TRBV6-1	.	TRBJ1-1	CASSESVRMGETFF	TGTGCCAGCAGTGAATCGGTTAGGATGGGGGAAACTTTCTTT
.	TRBV5-1	.	TRBJ2-5	CASRGGIGETQYF	TGCGCCAGCAGGGGGGGAATAGGGGAGACCCAGTACTTC
.	TRBV6-6	.	TRBJ1-1	CASSSQGTGTEAFF	TGTGCCAGCAGTTCTCAGGGGACGGGGACTGAAGCTTTCTTT
.	TRBV5-6	.	TRBJ2-7	CASSLGQYEQYF	TGTGCCAGCAGCTTGGGACAGTACGAGCAGTACTTC
.	TRBV29-1	.	TRBJ1-1	CSVVRQTMNTEAFF	TGCAGCGTGGTACGACAGACAATGAACACTGAAGCTTTCTTT
.	TRBV5-4	.	TRBJ1-4	CASSLSGANEKLFF	TGTGCCAGCAGCTTATCAGGGGCTAATGAAAAACTGTTTTTT
once	TRBV5-4	TRBD2	TRBJ2-7	CASSLGVAGFYEQYF	TGTGCCAGCAGCCTAGGGGTAGCGGGGTTCTACGAGCAGTACTTC
.	TRBV19	.	TRBJ2-5	CASSITRGVETQYF	TGTGCCAGTAGTATAACCAGGGGCGTCGAGACCCAGTACTTC
.	TRBV15	.	TRBJ2-3	CATSYRHTQYF	TGTGCCACCAGCTATCGCCATACGCAGTATTTT
.	TRBV5-4	.	TRBJ2-5	CASSPPGLGTQETQYF	TGTGCCAGCAGCCCGCCGGGACTGGGAACCCAAGAGACCCAGTACTTC
.	TRBV6-5	.	TRBJ2-3	CASAYGSTDTQYF	TGTGCCAGCGCCTACGGGAGCACAGATACGCAGTATTTT
once	TRBV2	TRBD1	TRBJ2-5	CASSDRGRLSQTQYF	TGTGCCAGCAGTGATAGGGGGCGCCTTAGCCAGACCCAGTACTTC
.	TRBV11-3	.	TRBJ2-3	CASSGDSTDTQYF	TGTGCCAGCAGCGGTGACTCCACAGATACGCAGTATTTT
once	TRBV28	.	TRBJ1-3	CASSLYGVGGNTIYF	TGTGCCAGCAGCCTATACGGGGTGGGTGGAAACACCATATATTTT
once	TRBV5-4	TRBD2	TRBJ2-1	CASSLRRERNEQFF	TGTGCCAGCAGCTTGAGGCGGGAGAGGAATGAGCAGTTCTTC
.	TRBV4-1	TRBD1	TRBJ2-2	CASRDRGESGELFF	TGCGCCAGCCGGGACAGGGGTGAATCCGGGGAGCTGTTTTTT
.	TRBV7-2	.	TRBJ2-4	CASSLGPTQPKNIQYF	TGTGCCAGCAGCCTTGGGCCGACACAACCCAAAAACATTCAGTACTTC
.	TRBV5-4	.	TRBJ2-6	CASSLGQVSGANVLTF	TGTGCCAGCAGCTTGGGACAAGTCTCTGGGGCCAACGTCCTGACTTTC